This is a list of T cell receptor beta chains from one sample in a study of Ad26.COV2.S vaccination and SARS-CoV-2 variants. TCRdb keeps only in-frame clones here, not all; method: immunoSEQ multiplex PCR. Of around 320,000 clones in the sample, roughly 80% are singletons; the top ten hold around 2%. The source was peripheral blood, collected in a trial of Ad26.COV2.S vaccine versus placebo. These receptor sequences come from a person between 18 and 59 years old who received the Ad26.COV2.S COVID-19 vaccine or a placebo. CDR3s include the opening cysteine and the closing phenylalanine or tryptophan. The D gene is left open where the match is weak. Rows give clone size only sometimes, using once, few, many, or a class for an expanded clone.

TGTGCCAGCAGCCCGAGGGGGTCCGAGGGAGCGGAGACCCAGTACTTC CASSPRGSEGAETQYF TRBV3-1/TRBV3-2 NA NA TRBJ2-5
TGTGCCATCAGATCTGACAGGCTCTATGGCTACACCTTC CAIRSDRLYGYTF TRBV10-3 NA NA TRBJ1-2
TGTGCCACCAGCAGCGGGTCCCAAAGGGGCTACACCTTC CATSSGSQRGYTF TRBV15 NA NA TRBJ1-2
TGCGCCAGCAGCCTCGCAGGGGGTGATGGCTACACCTTC CASSLAGGDGYTF TRBV4-1 NA TRBD1 TRBJ1-2
TGCAGCGCCCGGGGGGACAGGTATGGCTACACCTTC CSARGDRYGYTF TRBV29-1 NA TRBD1 TRBJ1-2
TGTGCCAGTAGTAAGGGGGGACGGGGATTAGGAGACTATGGCTACACCTTC CASSKGGRGLGDYGYTF TRBV19 many NA TRBJ1-2
TGCGCCAGCAGTGAGTCGGGTTACGAGCAGTACTTC CASSESGYEQYF TRBV10-1 NA NA TRBJ2-7
TGTGCCAGCAGCTTAACCCCGGGTTCCTACGAGCAGTACTTC CASSLTPGSYEQYF TRBV7-2 NA NA TRBJ2-7
TGCAGTGCTAGTGGCAGGCGGGGTGACTACGAGCAGTACTTC CSASGRRGDYEQYF TRBV20-1 once NA TRBJ2-7
TGTGCCAGCAGCTCCTCCACCGCAGACAGGGGGCCCTACAATGAGCAGTTCTTC CASSSSTADRGPYNEQFF TRBV7-9 NA TRBD1 TRBJ2-1
TGTGCCAGCAGCGAAACGGGGTCACCCCTCCACTTT CASSETGSPLHF TRBV7-8 NA NA TRBJ1-6
TGTGCCAGCAGTGGGGGGACTTTGCGCACTGAAGCTTTCTTT CASSGGTLRTEAFF TRBV2 once NA TRBJ1-1
TGCAGCGTTGAGCCGACAGGGTTCCTAGTCGGGGGCTACACCTTC CSVEPTGFLVGGYTF TRBV29-1 NA TRBD1 TRBJ1-2
TGTGCCAGCAGCCCCAGGGCTAGCACAGATACGCAGTATTTT CASSPRASTDTQYF TRBV11-3 NA NA TRBJ2-3
TGCAGCGTTGCTGATTTTGGGGGTTGGAACACTGAAGCTTTCTTT CSVADFGGWNTEAFF TRBV29-1 NA NA TRBJ1-1
TGTGCCAGCAGCTTAAGTCAGCGAGAGACCCAGTACTTC CASSLSQRETQYF TRBV11-3 NA NA TRBJ2-5
TGTGCCAGTAGTATTCTGCGGGGAACTGGTGGAAACACCATATATTTT CASSILRGTGGNTIYF TRBV19 many NA TRBJ1-3
TGTGCCAGTAGTATGGGACGGCCGTACGGCTATGGCTACACCTTC CASSMGRPYGYGYTF TRBV19 NA NA TRBJ1-2
TGTGCCAGCAGTGAATTTTGGGGAAACACCATATATTTT CASSEFWGNTIYF TRBV25-1 once NA TRBJ1-3
TGTGCCAGCAGTTCCATCGGGGACAGGGTTATCTATGGCTACACCTTC CASSSIGDRVIYGYTF TRBV27 once TRBD1 TRBJ1-2
TGTGCCATCAGTGACAGGGGGGAGAGCAATGAGCAGTTCTTC CAISDRGESNEQFF TRBV10-3 NA NA TRBJ2-1
TGTGCCAGCAGCGTAGTAACAGAGAGTAACACTGAAGCTTTCTTT CASSVVTESNTEAFF TRBV9 NA NA TRBJ1-1
TGCGCCAGCAGCCAAGAGTCTAATGTACGGGGCGGGACACATGGCTACACCTTC CASSQESNVRGGTHGYTF TRBV4-1 NA NA TRBJ1-2
TGTGCCAGCAGCCGGCGGGGTGGAAATGAAAAACTGTTTTTT CASSRRGGNEKLFF TRBV5-6 NA NA TRBJ1-4
TGTGCCAGTAGTTTTACAGGGAACAATCAGCCCCAGCATTTT CASSFTGNNQPQHF TRBV19 NA NA TRBJ1-5